This T cell receptor beta chain was recorded in a study of OX40 agonist ivuxolimab in advanced cancers. Individuals having autoimmune disease history or systemic immunosuppression were not enrolled. Findings and caveats of the study: The authors did not determine the antigen specificity of the expanded peripheral T cells. Both CD4+ and CD8+ T cell populations in blood had undergone clonal expansion by week 6 at 0.1 to 3.0 mg/kg.

TCRdb's copy holds only in-frame clones and misses some; the assay was immunoSEQ multiplex PCR. The sample lists tens of thousands of clones, about 82% occurring once. The length of the CDR3 is 17 residues. Germline V gives CDR1 LNHDA, CDR2 SQIVND (reference sequence). J lost 2 bases, V lost 5 bases, and 12 bases had no gene match. Note on this clone: Its target is not known.

Sequences were derived from CD4+ or CD8+ T cells sorted from blood, sampled in a trial of the OX40 agonist ivuxolimab. This rearrangement joins TRBV19 to TRBJ1-2; 9 bases agree with TRBD1. The clonotype was recovered from an adult with an advanced solid tumor such as melanoma, head and neck, liver or kidney cancer. The CDR3 loop is CASSLLPGQGTNYGYTF. Written as DNA, the CDR3 is TGTGCCAGTAGTCTCCTACCGGGACAGGGAACCAACTATGGCTACACCTTC.